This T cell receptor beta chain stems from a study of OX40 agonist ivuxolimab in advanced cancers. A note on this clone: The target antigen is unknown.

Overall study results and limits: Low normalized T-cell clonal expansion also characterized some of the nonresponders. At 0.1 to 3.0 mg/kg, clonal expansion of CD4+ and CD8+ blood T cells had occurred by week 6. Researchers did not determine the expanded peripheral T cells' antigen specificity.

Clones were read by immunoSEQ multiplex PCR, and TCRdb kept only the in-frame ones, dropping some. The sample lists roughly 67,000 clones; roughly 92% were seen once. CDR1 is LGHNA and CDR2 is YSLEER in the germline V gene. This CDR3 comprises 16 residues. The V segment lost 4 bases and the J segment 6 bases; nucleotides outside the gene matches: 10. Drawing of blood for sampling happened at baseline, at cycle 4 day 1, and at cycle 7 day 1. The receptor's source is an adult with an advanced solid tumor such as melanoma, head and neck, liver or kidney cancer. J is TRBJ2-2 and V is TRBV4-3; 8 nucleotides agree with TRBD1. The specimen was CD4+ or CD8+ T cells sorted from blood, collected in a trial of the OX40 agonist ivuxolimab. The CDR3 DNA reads TGCGCCAGCAGCCCAAGGGCAGGGGGCGCATCCGGGGAGCTGTTTTTT. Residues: CASSPRAGGASGELFF.